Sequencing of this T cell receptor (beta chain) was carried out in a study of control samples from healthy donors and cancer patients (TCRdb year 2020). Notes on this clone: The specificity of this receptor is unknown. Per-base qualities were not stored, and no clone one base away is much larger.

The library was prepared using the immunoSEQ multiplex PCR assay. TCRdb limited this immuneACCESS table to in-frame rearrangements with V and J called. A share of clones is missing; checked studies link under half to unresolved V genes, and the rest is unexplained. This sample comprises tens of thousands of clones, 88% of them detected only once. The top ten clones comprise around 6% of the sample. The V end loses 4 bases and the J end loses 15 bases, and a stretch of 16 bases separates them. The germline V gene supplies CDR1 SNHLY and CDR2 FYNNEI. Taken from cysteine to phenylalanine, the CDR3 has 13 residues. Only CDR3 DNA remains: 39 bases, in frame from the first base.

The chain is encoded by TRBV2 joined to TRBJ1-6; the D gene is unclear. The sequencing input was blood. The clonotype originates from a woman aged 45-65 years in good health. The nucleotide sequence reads TGTGCCAGCAGTGGCATGTCAGGCGAACACCTCCACTTT. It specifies CASSGMSGEHLHF.